The 9 T cell receptor beta chains given below trace back to one sample, sequenced in a study of T cells after yellow fever vaccination. TCRdb recomputed calls from the 5' RACE reads with MiXCR, one row per CDR3 protein. The sample carries 450,000 to 600,000 distinct CDR3 sequences, 17% recorded once. The starting material was PBMCs, obtained 5 to 6 days after the first yellow fever vaccination. These receptors were obtained from a man between 18 and 29 years old who received the YFV17D yellow fever vaccine.

The chain couples TRBV20-1 to TRBJ2-5; maybe TRBD2 (6 bases). The CDR3 loop spans 14 amino acids. Germline V gene sequence: CDR1 DFQATT, CDR2 SNEGSKA (reference sequence). The V and J ends lost 0 bases and 5 bases respectively, with 13 bases between them. The CDR3 nucleotides read TGCAGTGCTAGAGATCGGCCGGGGAGGGAGACCCAGTACTTC. It is translated as CSARDRPGRETQYF.

The chain joins TRBV28 to TRBJ1-4; D is unresolved. V was clipped by 2 bases and J by 13 bases, with 14 bases between them. The V gene's germline CDR1 is MDHEN and CDR2 SYDVKM. The CDR3 is made up of 13 amino acids. CDR3 sequence (DNA): TGTGCCAGCAGTTTACGTTCGGCACAAGCACTGTTTTTT. It is translated as CASSLRSAQALFF.

This clonotype was counted ten times or more. At one end the junction does not follow the germline gene, possibly because of a read error. The chain links TRBV5-1 to TRBJ2-3; 11 nucleotides match TRBD2. CDR1 is SGHRS and CDR2 is YFSETQ in the germline V gene. CDR3 size: 15 residues. CDR3 residues: CASSLLAGGTDTQYF. DNA of the CDR3: TGTGCCAGCAGCTTACTAGCGGGGGGCACAGATACGCAGTATTTT.

This chain joins TRBV4-2 and TRBJ1-3, with TRBD1 matching over 11 bases. Germline V gene lookup returns CDR1 LGHNA and CDR2 YNFKEQ. CDR3 length: 17 residues. V gave up 3 bases and J gave up 4 bases; unmatched junction bases: 8. DNA for the CDR3: TGTGCCAGCAGCCATCTCGGACAGGGGGCAGGGGGAAACACCATATATTTT. It codes for CASSHLGQGAGGNTIYF.

This chain links TRBV20-1 with TRBJ2-3; no clear D gene. The CDR3 is made up of 14 amino acids. Trimming pared 1 base from V and 0 bases from J, leaving 8 bases between. Germline V lookup: CDR1 DFQATT, CDR2 SNEGSKA (reference sequence). CDR3 in amino acids: CSARVQTSTDTQYF. The CDR3 coding sequence is TGCAGTGCTAGAGTACAGACTAGCACAGATACGCAGTATTTT.

V is TRBV13 and J is TRBJ1-2; D remains ambiguous. The CDR3 runs 13 residues. Germline loops: CDR1 PRHDT, CDR2 FYEKMQ (reference sequence). With 0 bases removed from V and 10 bases from J, the gap between germline ends came to 12 bases. This CDR3 reads CASSLGPGSSYTF. CDR3 sequence (DNA): TGTGCCAGCAGCTTAGGCCCGGGTAGTTCCTACACCTTC.

The chain combines TRBV29-1 with TRBJ2-1; D may be TRBD2 (5 bases). Germline CDR1 reads SQVTM; CDR2 reads ANQGSEA. There are 13 residues in the CDR3. The V gene lost 0 bases and the J gene lost 10 bases, with 13 bases spanning the gap. CDR3 sequence (DNA): TGCAGCGTTGAAGACTCGAGAGGGTACGAGCAGTTCTTC. This encodes CSVEDSRGYEQFF.

This clonotype was observed many times. The chain joins TRBV12-3 or TRBV12-4 to TRBJ1-2; a possible D gene is TRBD1 (5 bases). The ends were cut back, 6 bases at V and 4 bases at J, with 15 bases in the middle. CDR3 length: 14 amino acids. DNA of the CDR3: TGTGCCAGCAGACCATGGGACCCCCTCTATGGCTACACCTTC. Protein sequence: CASRPWDPLYGYTF.

In its sample, this clonotype was seen once. The rearrangement links TRBV30 to TRBJ1-1; D unclear. V gave up 4 bases and J gave up 0 bases, with 18 bases separating them. The CDR3 is 16 amino acids. The V gene's germline CDR1 is GTSNPN and CDR2 SVGIG (reference sequence). The CDR3 loop reads CAWTLLRHKMNTEAFF. In DNA form, the CDR3 reads TGTGCCTGGACCTTACTCAGACATAAGATGAACACTGAAGCTTTCTTT.